The 2 T cell receptor beta chains below were found in one sample sequenced in a study of blood T cells in healthy people across ages. Sample-barcoded 5' priming and a J-beta primer mix drove a second PCR of roughly 7 to 11 cycles. MiXCR was run by TCRdb on the 5' RACE reads, yielding one entry per CDR3 protein. The table has around 1.5 million distinct CDR3 sequences, around 35% seen once. Sequencing used blood. Source of these receptors: a woman in her twenties or thirties in good health.

At least ten counts were recorded for this clonotype. The V call is TRBV20-1, the J call TRBJ1-2; TRBD1 matches at 7 bases. Germline lookup yields CDR1 DFQATT and CDR2 SNEGSKA (reference sequence). The CDR3 sequence is 13 residues long. The J segment lost 3 bases and the V segment lost 2 bases, leaving 3 bases of the junction unmatched. The CDR3 region has the DNA TGCAGTGCTAGACGGGGACAGTACTATGGCTACACCTTC. Translation gives CSARRGQYYGYTF.

The chain employs TRBV20-1 and TRBJ1-4; D gene unclear. Per germline, CDR1 DFQATT and CDR2 SNEGSKA (reference sequence). Trimming took off 0 bases at V and 11 bases at J, with 13 bases between the two ends. The CDR3 has 13 residues. The CDR3 DNA is TGCAGTGCTAGAGAGGTTGAAGGGAGTAAACTGTTTTTT. Residues: CSAREVEGSKLFF.